These 17 T cell receptor beta chains were sequenced from one sample in a study of PD-1 blockade in classical Hodgkin lymphoma. Time point indicated: cycle 4 day 1 (C4D1), after six to seven weeks of nivolumab. After autologous stem cell transplantation all patients relapsed, and prior brentuximab vedotin exposure differed between cohorts. Negative magnetic selection isolated CD4+ T cells from thawed PBMCs. TCRdb's copy holds only in-frame clones and misses some; the assay was immunoSEQ multiplex PCR. The table records about 18,000 clones, approximately 87% of them present only once. The sample in question was CD4+ T cells from blood, obtained before the fourth cycle of nivolumab. All receptors come from a human donor with classical Hodgkin lymphoma.

V is TRBV7-9 and J is TRBJ2-2, with TRBD2 matching 7 bases. The CDR3 runs 11 residues. The germline V gene encodes CDR1 SEHNR and CDR2 FQNEAQ (reference sequence). V shed 11 bases, J shed 7 bases, and the junction held 4 bases outside the gene matches. The CDR3 protein is CAEQRDGELFF. CDR3 DNA: TGTGCCGAGCAGCGGGACGGGGAGCTGTTTTTT.

This chain joins TRBV18 and TRBJ2-7; 10 bases map to TRBD2. CDR3 length equals 16 residues. Germline-derived CDR1 and CDR2 are KGHSH and LQKENI. The V and J ends lost 2 bases and 7 bases, in that order; junction bases with no gene match: 11. The CDR3 sequence: CASSPVSGRNSIEQYF. In DNA, the CDR3 is TGTGCCAGCTCACCAGTTAGCGGGAGGAATTCGATAGAGCAGTACTTC.

V is TRBV28 and J is TRBJ2-2, with 7 bases matching TRBD1. The germline V gene encodes CDR1 MDHEN and CDR2 SYDVKM. CDR3 length: 13 residues. The ends lost 6 bases at V and 9 bases at J; junction bases unmatched: 7. The CDR3, as DNA: TGTGCCAGCAGGGTTAGGACAGGCCGGGAGCTGTTTTTT. Translated, it gives CASRVRTGRELFF.

The genes are TRBV7-2 and TRBJ1-2; the D gene is possibly TRBD1 (5 bases). The CDR3 consists of 15 residues. Trimming stripped 1 base from V and 2 bases from J, with 11 bases between. In germline, CDR1 is SGHTA, CDR2 FQGNSA. CDR3 region: CASSLVGDGNYGYTF. CDR3 sequence (DNA): TGTGCCAGCAGCTTAGTCGGGGACGGAAACTATGGCTACACCTTC.

V and J are TRBV5-6 and TRBJ2-7; 11 bases match TRBD2. This CDR3 has 15 amino acids. Germline V lookup: CDR1 SGHDT, CDR2 YYEEEE. The V gene end was trimmed by 4 bases and the J gene end by 3 bases; junction bases not matched to a gene: 6. The CDR3 DNA follows: TGTGCCAGCAGCAGTGGACTAGCGGGTCTCTACGAGCAGTACTTC. Its protein is CASSSGLAGLYEQYF.

The chain's CDR3 is CASSPPLEFTDTQYF. The CDR3 DNA follows: TGTGCCAGCTCACCCCCTTTAGAGTTCACAGATACGCAGTATTTT. The J gene is TRBJ2-3, the V gene TRBV18; no firm D call. The CDR3 extends over 15 amino acids. Trimming took 3 bases from V and 2 from J, leaving 12 bases between them. Germline values: CDR1 KGHSH, CDR2 LQKENI.

This clone was detected only a few times. J is TRBJ1-2 and V is TRBV6-6; no clear D. The germline V gene encodes CDR1 MNHNY and CDR2 SVGAGI (reference sequence). The CDR3 covers 14 residues. V was cut by 0 bases and J by 4 bases, with 9 bases left in between. The CDR3 nucleotides are TGTGCCAGCAGTTACTCCGGGCTCCCCTATGGCTACACCTTC. Encoded protein: CASSYSGLPYGYTF.

This chain connects TRBV7-2 to TRBJ1-3; D remains unclear. Trimming stripped 5 bases from V and 10 bases from J, with 9 bases between. CDR1 and CDR2 from the germline V gene are SGHTA and FQGNSA. This CDR3 is built from 11 residues. The CDR3 loop reads CASSPRSTIYF. In nucleotides, the CDR3 is TGTGCCAGCAGCCCCCGTTCGACCATATATTTT. Supplemented by reference TRBV7-2 and TRBJ1-3, the full variable domain reads GAGVSQSPSNKVTEKGKDVELRCDPISGHTALYWYRQSLGQGLEFLIYFQGNSAPDKSGLPSDRFSAERTGGSVSTLTIQRTQQEDSAVYLCASSPRSTIYFGEGSWLTVV.

J is TRBJ2-1 and V is TRBV6-5; no reliable D call. Germline CDR1 reads MNHEY; CDR2 reads SVGAGI. V was clipped by 0 bases and J by 8 bases, with 11 bases between them. The CDR3 is 14 residues long. The CDR3 nucleotides read TGTGCCAGCAGTTACTCCGGCCCGGCCCATGAGCAGTTCTTC. This translates into CASSYSGPAHEQFF.

V gene TRBV19 combines with J gene TRBJ2-1; a possible D gene is TRBD2 (5 bases). The CDR3 is 14 residues long. Germline V gives CDR1 LNHDA, CDR2 SQIVND (reference sequence). Between the trimmed V and J ends, which lost 6 bases and 6 bases, there was a span of 15 bases. CDR3 in DNA: TGTGCCAGTAGGGCCGGGATTCAGTCCAATGAGCAGTTCTTC. The encoded protein is CASRAGIQSNEQFF.

Regarding this clone: Different DNA sequences within this sample yield the same CDR3. The gene calls are TRBV10-3 and TRBJ1-1; TRBD1 agrees at 10 bases. J was trimmed by 4 bases and V by 6 bases; bases with no gene match: 8. CDR3 length: 15 amino acids. In germline, CDR1 is ENHRY, CDR2 SYGVKD. The CDR3 protein is CAISGDRGFGTEAFF. As DNA, the CDR3 is TGTGCCATCAGCGGGGACAGGGGATTCGGCACTGAAGCTTTCTTT.

This clone was found a few times. The chain joins TRBV18 to TRBJ2-3; D not certain. Germline V gene sequence: CDR1 KGHSH, CDR2 LQKENI. The CDR3 extends over 14 amino acids. Trimming stripped 2 bases from V and 2 bases from J, with 8 bases between. The CDR3 region has the DNA TGTGCCAGCTCACCATCAAGGGTCACAGATACGCAGTATTTT. Its protein is CASSPSRVTDTQYF.

In DNA form, the CDR3 reads TGTGCCAGCTCACCGGTGGGTTCCTGGGGCTACACCTTC. Its protein product is CASSPVGSWGYTF. The V call is TRBV18, the J call TRBJ1-2; D is unresolved. This CDR3 comprises 13 residues. V lost 3 bases to trimming and J lost 8 bases, with 13 bases between them. Germline V gives CDR1 KGHSH, CDR2 LQKENI.

This clone was detected once. The chain combines TRBV21-1 with TRBJ2-1; the listed D gene, TRBD1, was not tested against the DNA. TRBV21-1 counts as a pseudogene. The CDR3 length is 14 residues. The CDR3 nucleotides are TGTGCCAGCAGCACCGGACAGAGGGGGAATGAGCAGTTCTTC. Protein product: CASSTGQRGNEQFF.

The chain joins TRBV28 to TRBJ2-7; TRBD2 matches at 7 bases. This CDR3 is built from 14 residues. V lost 2 bases to trimming and J lost 6 bases; unmatched junction nucleotides: 7. CDR1 MDHEN and CDR2 SYDVKM come from the germline V gene. The CDR3 loop is CASSLRDYRAEQYF. In nucleotides, the CDR3 is TGTGCCAGCAGTTTACGGGACTATCGGGCCGAGCAGTACTTC. Full variable domain (remainder filled in from reference TRBV28 and TRBJ2-7): DVKVTQSSRYLVKRTGEKVFLECVQDMDHENMFWYRQDPGLGLRLIYFSYDVKMKEKGDIPEGYSVSREKKERFSLILESASTNQTSMYLCASSLRDYRAEQYFGPGTRLTVT.

The rearrangement joins TRBV28 to TRBJ2-1, with unresolved D. The CDR3 has 14 residues. Looked up from germline, CDR1 is MDHEN and CDR2 is SYDVKM. The ends were cut back, 7 bases at V and 0 bases at J, with 10 bases in the middle. CDR3 amino acids: CASKLQSSYNEQFF. Here the CDR3 DNA reads TGTGCCAGCAAACTGCAGAGCTCCTACAATGAGCAGTTCTTC.

The chain joins TRBV9 to TRBJ1-5; D perhaps matches TRBD1 (5 bases). The germline V gene encodes CDR1 SGDLS and CDR2 YYNGEE. V lost 0 bases and J 7 bases, leaving 14 bases between the germline ends. This CDR3 comprises 15 residues. The CDR3 is CASSVARGVGQPQHF. The CDR3 bases are TGTGCCAGCAGCGTAGCTCGAGGGGTGGGGCAGCCCCAGCATTTT.